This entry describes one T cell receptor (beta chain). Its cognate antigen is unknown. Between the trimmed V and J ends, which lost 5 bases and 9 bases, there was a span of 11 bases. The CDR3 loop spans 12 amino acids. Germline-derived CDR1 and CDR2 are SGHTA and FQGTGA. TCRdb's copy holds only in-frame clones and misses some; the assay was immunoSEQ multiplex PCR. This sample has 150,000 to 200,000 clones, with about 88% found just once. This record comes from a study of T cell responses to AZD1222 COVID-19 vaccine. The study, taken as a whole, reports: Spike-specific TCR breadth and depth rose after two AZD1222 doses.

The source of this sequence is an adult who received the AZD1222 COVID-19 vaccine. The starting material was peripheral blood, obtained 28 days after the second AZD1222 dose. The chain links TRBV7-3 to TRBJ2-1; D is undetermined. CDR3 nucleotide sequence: TGTGCCAGCAGCGGCACCGGGCGTGAGCAGTTCTTC. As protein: CASSGTGREQFF.